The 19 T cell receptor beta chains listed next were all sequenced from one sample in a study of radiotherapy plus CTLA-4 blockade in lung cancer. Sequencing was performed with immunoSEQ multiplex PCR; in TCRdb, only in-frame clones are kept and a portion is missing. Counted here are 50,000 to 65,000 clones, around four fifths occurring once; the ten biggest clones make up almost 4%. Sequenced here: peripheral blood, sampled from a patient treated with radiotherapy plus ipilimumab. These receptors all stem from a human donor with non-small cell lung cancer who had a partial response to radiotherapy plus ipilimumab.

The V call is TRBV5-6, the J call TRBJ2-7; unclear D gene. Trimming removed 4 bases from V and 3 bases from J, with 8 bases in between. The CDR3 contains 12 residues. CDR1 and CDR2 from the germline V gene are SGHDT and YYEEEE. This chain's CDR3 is CASSLLFYEQYF. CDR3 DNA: TGTGCCAGCAGCCTCCTATTCTACGAGCAGTACTTC.

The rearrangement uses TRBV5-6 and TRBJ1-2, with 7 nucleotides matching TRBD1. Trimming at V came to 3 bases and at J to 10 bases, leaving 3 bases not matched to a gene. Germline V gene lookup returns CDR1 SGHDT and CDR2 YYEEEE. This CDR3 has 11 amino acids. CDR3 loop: CASSYDRDYTF. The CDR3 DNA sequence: TGTGCCAGCAGCTACGACAGGGACTACACCTTC.

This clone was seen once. CDR3 region: CAWSVQVRSSGNTIYF. Here the CDR3 DNA reads TGTGCCTGGAGTGTACAAGTCAGGTCCTCTGGAAACACCATATATTTT. V is TRBV30 and J is TRBJ1-3, with D unclear. V shed 0 bases and J shed 0 bases, with 12 bases lying between them. CDR1 GTSNPN and CDR2 SVGIG come from the germline V gene (reference sequence). The CDR3 has 16 amino acids.

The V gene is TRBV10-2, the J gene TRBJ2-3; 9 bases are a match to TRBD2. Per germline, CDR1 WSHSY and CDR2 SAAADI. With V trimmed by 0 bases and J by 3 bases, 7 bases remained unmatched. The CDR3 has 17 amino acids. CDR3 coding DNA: TGCGCCAGCAGTGAGTCAGGGACTAGCATCGTTACAGATACGCAGTATTTT. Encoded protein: CASSESGTSIVTDTQYF.

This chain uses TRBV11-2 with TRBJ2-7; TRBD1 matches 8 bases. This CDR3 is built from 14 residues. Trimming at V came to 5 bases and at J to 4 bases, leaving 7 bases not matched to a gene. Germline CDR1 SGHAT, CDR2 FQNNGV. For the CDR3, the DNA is TGTGCCAGCAGCCGAGGACAGGGAGCGTACGAGCAGTACTTC. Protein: CASSRGQGAYEQYF. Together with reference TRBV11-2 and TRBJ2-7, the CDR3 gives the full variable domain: EAGVAQSPRYKIIEKRQSVAFWCNPISGHATLYWYQQILGQGPKLLIQFQNNGVVDDSQLPKDRFSAERLKGVDSTLKIQPAKLEDSAVYLCASSRGQGAYEQYFGPGTRLTVT.

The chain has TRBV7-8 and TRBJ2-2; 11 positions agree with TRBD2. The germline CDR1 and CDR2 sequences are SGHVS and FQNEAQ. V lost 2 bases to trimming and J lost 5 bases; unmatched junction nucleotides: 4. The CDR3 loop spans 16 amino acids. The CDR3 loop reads CASSLILAGGTGELFF. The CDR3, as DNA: TGTGCCAGCAGCTTAATCCTAGCGGGGGGTACCGGGGAGCTGTTTTTT.

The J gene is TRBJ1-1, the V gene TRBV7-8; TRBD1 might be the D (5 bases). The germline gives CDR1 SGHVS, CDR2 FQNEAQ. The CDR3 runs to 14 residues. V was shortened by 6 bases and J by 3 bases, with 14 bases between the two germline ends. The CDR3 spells CASRYWTGDTEAFF. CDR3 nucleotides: TGTGCCAGCAGGTATTGGACGGGGGACACTGAAGCTTTCTTT. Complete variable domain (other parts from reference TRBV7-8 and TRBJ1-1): GAGVSQSPRYKVAKRGQDVALRCDPISGHVSLFWYQQALGQGPEFLTYFQNEAQLDKSGLPSDRFFAERPEGSVSTLKIQRTQQEDSAVYLCASRYWTGDTEAFFGQGTRLTVV.

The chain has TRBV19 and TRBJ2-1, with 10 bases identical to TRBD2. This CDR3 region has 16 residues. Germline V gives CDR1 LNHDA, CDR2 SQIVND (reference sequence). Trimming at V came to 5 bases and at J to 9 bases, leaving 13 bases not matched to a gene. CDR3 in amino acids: CASSRASGGPWGEQFF. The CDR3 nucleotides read TGTGCCAGTAGTCGGGCTAGCGGGGGACCATGGGGTGAGCAGTTCTTC.

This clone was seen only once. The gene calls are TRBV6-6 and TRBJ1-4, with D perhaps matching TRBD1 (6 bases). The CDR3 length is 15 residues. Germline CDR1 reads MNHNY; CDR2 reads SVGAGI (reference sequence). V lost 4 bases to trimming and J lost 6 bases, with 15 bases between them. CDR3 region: CASSFDRRSYEKLFF. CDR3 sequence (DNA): TGTGCCAGCAGTTTCGACAGGAGATCTTATGAAAAACTGTTTTTT.

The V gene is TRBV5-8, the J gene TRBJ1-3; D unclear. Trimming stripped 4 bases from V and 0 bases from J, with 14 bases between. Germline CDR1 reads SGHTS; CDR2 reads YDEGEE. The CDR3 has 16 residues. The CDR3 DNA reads TGTGCCAGCAGCCGGGAGGGCTGGACCTCTGGAAACACCATATATTTT. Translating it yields CASSREGWTSGNTIYF. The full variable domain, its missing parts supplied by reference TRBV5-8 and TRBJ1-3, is EAGVTQSPTHLIKTRGQQATLRCSPISGHTSVYWYQQALGLGLQFLLWYDEGEERNRGNFPPRFSGRQFPNYSSELNVNALELEDSALYLCASSREGWTSGNTIYFGEGSWLTVV.

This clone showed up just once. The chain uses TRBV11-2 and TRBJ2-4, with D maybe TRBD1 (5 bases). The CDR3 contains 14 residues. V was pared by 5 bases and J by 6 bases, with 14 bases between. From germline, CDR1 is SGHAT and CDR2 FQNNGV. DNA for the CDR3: TGTGCCAGCAGCGCCCAGGGTATGAGAAACATTCAGTACTTC. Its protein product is CASSAQGMRNIQYF.

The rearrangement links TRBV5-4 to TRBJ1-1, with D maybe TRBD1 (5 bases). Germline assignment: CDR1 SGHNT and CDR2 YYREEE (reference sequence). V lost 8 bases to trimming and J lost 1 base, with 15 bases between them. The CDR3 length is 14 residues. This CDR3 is CASGFGGGNTEAFF. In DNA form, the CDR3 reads TGTGCCAGTGGATTCGGGGGGGGGAACACTGAAGCTTTCTTT. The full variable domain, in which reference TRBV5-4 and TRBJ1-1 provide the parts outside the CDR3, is ETGVTQSPTHLIKTRGQQVTLRCSSQSGHNTVSWYQQALGQGPQFIFQYYREEENGRGNFPPRFSGLQFPNYSSELNVNALELDDSALYLCASGFGGGNTEAFFGQGTRLTVV.

CDR3 coding DNA: TGTGCCAGCAGCCAAGTAGCGGGGGAGCAGTACTTC. Translating it yields CASSQVAGEQYF. The chain couples TRBV14 to TRBJ2-7; 8 bases fit TRBD2. CDR1 and CDR2 (germline): SGHDN, FVKESK. CDR3 size: 12 residues. After removal of 1 base from V and 7 bases from J, the junction contained 0 bases not matched to a gene.

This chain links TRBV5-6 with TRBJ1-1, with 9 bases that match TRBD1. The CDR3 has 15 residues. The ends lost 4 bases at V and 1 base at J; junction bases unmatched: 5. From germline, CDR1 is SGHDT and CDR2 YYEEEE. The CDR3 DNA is TGTGCCAGCAGCCCCACGGGACAGGGGAACACTGAAGCTTTCTTT. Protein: CASSPTGQGNTEAFF.

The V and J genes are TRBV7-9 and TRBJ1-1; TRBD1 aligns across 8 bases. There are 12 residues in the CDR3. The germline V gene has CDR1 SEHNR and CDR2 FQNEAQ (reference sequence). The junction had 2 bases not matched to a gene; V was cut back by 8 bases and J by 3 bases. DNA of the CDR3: TGTGCCAGCGGGACAGGCTACACTGAAGCTTTCTTT. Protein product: CASGTGYTEAFF. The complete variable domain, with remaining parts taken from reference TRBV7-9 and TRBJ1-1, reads DTGVSQNPRHKITKRGQNVTFRCDPISEHNRLYWYRQTLGQGPEFLTYFQNEAQLEKSRLLSDRFSAERPKGSFSTLEIQRTEQGDSAMYLCASGTGYTEAFFGQGTRLTVV.

Written as DNA, the CDR3 is TGCGCCAGCAGCCCAGGACAGGACTACGAGCAGTACTTC. It codes for CASSPGQDYEQYF. The chain links TRBV5-1 to TRBJ2-7; 7 bases are a match to TRBD1. This CDR3 is built from 13 residues. Germline trimming cut 4 bases from V and 3 bases from J; bases unmatched to any gene: 4. The germline gives CDR1 SGHRS, CDR2 YFSETQ.

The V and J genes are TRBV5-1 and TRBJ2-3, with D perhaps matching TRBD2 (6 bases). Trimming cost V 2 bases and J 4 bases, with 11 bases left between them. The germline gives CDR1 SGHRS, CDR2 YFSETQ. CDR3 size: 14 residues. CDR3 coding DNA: TGCGCCAGCAGCTTCGGGGGAACCCCAGATACGCAGTATTTT. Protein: CASSFGGTPDTQYF. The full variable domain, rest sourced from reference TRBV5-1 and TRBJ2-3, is KAGVTQTPRYLIKTRGQQVTLSCSPISGHRSVSWYQQTPGQGLQFLFEYFSETQRNKGNFPGRFSGRQFSNSRSEMNVSTLELGDSALYLCASSFGGTPDTQYFGPGTRLTVL.

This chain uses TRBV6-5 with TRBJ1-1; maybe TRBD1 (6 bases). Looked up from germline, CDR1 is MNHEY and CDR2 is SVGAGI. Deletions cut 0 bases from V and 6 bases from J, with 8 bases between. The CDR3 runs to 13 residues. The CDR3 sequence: CASSYSTGPEAFF. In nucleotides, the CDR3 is TGTGCCAGCAGTTACTCTACAGGGCCTGAAGCTTTCTTT.

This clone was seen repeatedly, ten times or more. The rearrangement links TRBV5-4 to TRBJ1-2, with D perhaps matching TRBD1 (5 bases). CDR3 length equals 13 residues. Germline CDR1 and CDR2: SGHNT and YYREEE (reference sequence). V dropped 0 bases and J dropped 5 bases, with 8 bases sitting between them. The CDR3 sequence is CASSLGQQYGYTF. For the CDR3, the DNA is TGTGCCAGCAGCTTGGGACAGCAATATGGCTACACCTTC.